Below are 6 T cell receptor beta chains sequenced from a single sample in a study of T cell repertoires in cytomegalovirus infection. TCRdb passed the reads through MiXCR, listing each CDR3 protein once. This sample has roughly 310,000 distinct CDR3 sequences; 15% to 20% occur once, and the top ten carry around 11%. Material: PBMCs. The receptor source for this set is a human donor in good health (CMV status not recorded). Some clones in this sample may be carry-over from other donors' samples.

This clonotype has just one count. This sequence may be a read error, since a much larger clone differs from it by one base. The V and J genes are TRBV12-3 or TRBV12-4 and TRBJ1-1; 7 bases align to TRBD1. The CDR3 sequence is 14 residues long. The CDR3 reads CTSIYLTGSTEAFF. The CDR3 DNA is TGTACCAGCATTTATTTGACAGGGAGCACTGAAGCTTTCTTT.

This clonotype was counted between two and nine times. The chain recombines TRBV12-3 or TRBV12-4 with TRBJ2-7; 7 nucleotides line up with TRBD2. This CDR3 has 17 amino acids. J lost 3 bases, V lost 6 bases, and 17 bases had no gene match. The CDR3, as DNA: TGTGCCAGCAGCACCATCAACCCGGGACTACCAATCTACGAGCAGTACTTC. As protein: CASSTINPGLPIYEQYF.

This clonotype has more than one count but fewer than ten. This chain connects TRBV6-2 or TRBV6-3 to TRBJ1-5, with D maybe TRBD1 (6 bases). Per the germline V gene, CDR1 is MNHEY and CDR2 is SVGEGT. The CDR3 extends over 16 amino acids. Between the trimmed V and J ends, which lost 2 bases and 7 bases, there was a span of 18 bases. CDR3 coding DNA: TGTGCCAGCAGTTACCCGGCCGGGACAAAACGCCAGCCCCAGCATTTT. Its translation: CASSYPAGTKRQPQHF.

This clonotype was counted only a few times. The J gene is TRBJ2-7, the V gene TRBV6-5; TRBD1 agrees at 9 bases. V shed 6 bases and J 5 bases; nucleotides not matched to a gene: 11. From germline, CDR1 is MNHEY and CDR2 SVGAGI. This CDR3 contains 15 residues. CDR3 amino acids: CASRWTGAQPNEQYF. Written as DNA, the CDR3 is TGTGCCAGCAGATGGACAGGGGCCCAGCCTAACGAGCAGTACTTC.

In its sample, this clonotype was seen many times. The gene calls are TRBV11-3 and TRBJ2-6; perhaps D is TRBD1 or TRBD2 (6 bases each). Trimming left V 5 bases short and J 0 bases short, with 14 bases between. CDR3 size: 17 residues. The germline V gene encodes CDR1 SGHNT and CDR2 YENEEA. The CDR3 region is CASSGGQFHSGANVLTF. CDR3 nucleotides: TGTGCCAGCAGCGGGGGGCAGTTCCACTCTGGGGCCAACGTCCTGACTTTC.

The table lists this clonotype with many counts. The chain combines TRBV4-1 with TRBJ2-7; weak D call: TRBD1 (6 bases). The germline V gene encodes CDR1 MGHRA and CDR2 YSYEKL. The CDR3 has 15 amino acids. The V and J ends lost 3 bases and 3 bases respectively, with 15 bases between them. The DNA for the CDR3 is TGCGCCAGCAGCCAGCCGACAGGAGCTGACTACGAGCAGTACTTC. Translating gives CASSQPTGADYEQYF.